This T cell receptor beta chain was found in a study of Graves' ophthalmopathy and Graves' hyperthyroidism. Study overall: At the time of initial diagnosis and before any treatment, peripheral blood was collected. Whole-study findings and limits: Built on 13 signatures, a model told ophthalmopathy apart from stable hyperthyroidism with roughly 88% sensitivity and roughly 80% specificity. Most expanded clonotypes in thyroid above 0.001 frequency also showed up in blood.

On this clonotype itself: Its antigen remains unknown.

This CDR3 contains 15 residues. Germline V gene data show CDR1 as MNHEY and CDR2 as SVGEGT. Trimming left V 11 bases short and J 5 bases short, with 24 bases between. Clinical symptoms, serum thyroxine, TRAb, thyroid ultrasound and orbital computed tomography formed the basis of diagnosis. Beta-chain TCR CDR3 regions were amplified from RNA transcripts. First-round RT-PCR relied on HTBI primers, and a second-round multiplex PCR came next. TCRdb reprocessed the multiplex PCR reads with MiXCR, giving one entry per CDR3 protein. This table holds 350,000 to 450,000 distinct CDR3 sequences, approximately 21% found once.

Sequenced: peripheral blood. This receptor was identified in a woman between 18 and 30 years old with stable Graves' hyperthyroidism. The chain uses TRBV6-2 or TRBV6-3 and TRBJ1-1; D ambiguous. CDR3 amino acids: CASSSVAKTETEAFF. The CDR3 DNA sequence: TGTGCCTCCTCCTCCGTCGCAAAGACTGAGACTGAAGCTTTCTTT.